This T cell receptor beta chain was recorded in a study of human versus mouse CDR3 diversity and MHC coevolution. In the study overall: Reportedly, immunoSEQ detects one in 200,000 T cells with minimized PCR bias.

This table comes from immunoSEQ multiplex PCR, and its TCRdb copy is limited to in-frame clones, with some not included. Altogether 50,000 to 70,000 clones are present, approximately 94% being singletons, with the ten largest covering approximately 17%. Regarding the study as a whole: The lowest clonal inequality scores came from most of the three human donors. Humans had the largest estimated TCR beta repertoire, about 1.5 million clonotypes.

Regarding this clone: Its target is not known.

Sorting isolated naive CD4 T cells lacking CD45RO and expressing CD62L. Source material: naive CD4+ T cells from blood. Subset specified: CD45RO-negative CD62L-positive naive CD4 T cells. The sequence came from a person between 60 and 70 years old in good health.

CDR3 nucleotide sequence: TGTGCCAGCAGCTTCGGACTAGCGGGAGTGCAAGATACGCAGTATTTT. As protein: CASSFGLAGVQDTQYF. The chain has TRBV7-8 and TRBJ2-3; TRBD2 matches 13 bases. V was pared by 3 bases and J by 5 bases, with 5 bases of the junction left unmatched. Germline values: CDR1 SGHVS, CDR2 FQNEAQ. The CDR3 is 16 amino acids.